Each of the 9 T cell receptor beta chains below was sequenced from the same sample in a study of cytomegalovirus exposure and HLA in healthy donors. In the PCR, 60 Vbeta and 13 Jbeta primers were used. The repertoire was sequenced with immunoSEQ multiplex PCR; TCRdb's copy has only in-frame clones and lacks some. The profile shows around 200,000 clones, 70% to 90% of them singletons. The sample comprised PBMCs. The receptors originated from a woman between 50 and 59 years old in good health and CMV-seronegative.

This clone occurred a few times. The chain has TRBV29-1 and TRBJ2-5; 7 bases align to TRBD2. J gave up 4 bases and V 5 bases, and 13 bases lay outside the gene matches. The CDR3 runs 15 residues. Germline CDR1 SQVTM, CDR2 ANQGSEA. CDR3 sequence reads: CSVFGRERLIETQYF. CDR3 bases: TGCAGCGTTTTTGGGCGGGAGAGATTAATAGAGACCCAGTACTTC.

Only one count was recorded for this clone. Other DNA variants within this sample encode the same CDR3. For the CDR3, the DNA is TGTGCCAGCACCTTGAACACTGAAGCTTTCTTT. This codes for CASTLNTEAFF. The rearrangement joins TRBV28 to TRBJ1-1; D unclear. Trimming left V 7 bases short and J 0 bases short, with 3 bases between. The CDR3 totals 11 residues. Germline CDR1 MDHEN, CDR2 SYDVKM.

Remarks on this clone: The same CDR3 is also encoded by other DNA sequences in this sample. CDR3 bases: TGTGCCAGCAGCCTGGGTAGCGGCTCCTACGAGCAGTACTTC. Translated, it gives CASSLGSGSYEQYF. The genes are TRBV5-4 and TRBJ2-7, with a weak D call TRBD2 (6 bases). This CDR3 has 14 residues. V lost 4 bases, J lost 0 bases, and 11 bases lay in between. Germline CDR1 is SGHNT and CDR2 is YYREEE (reference sequence).

V is TRBV30 and J is TRBJ2-7; maybe TRBD1 (7 bases). CDR3 length equals 12 residues. V was shortened by 0 bases and J by 9 bases, with 12 bases between the two germline ends. Germline lookup yields CDR1 GTSNPN and CDR2 SVGIG (reference sequence). The CDR3 loop is CAWSVRRDRQYF. Written as DNA, the CDR3 is TGTGCCTGGAGTGTAAGGAGGGACAGGCAGTACTTC.

The chain's CDR3 is CASSPRPGTRHEQFF. CDR3 DNA sequence: TGTGCCAGCAGCCCGCGTCCCGGGACTAGACATGAGCAGTTCTTC. The chain recombines TRBV7-2 with TRBJ2-1; 8 bases are shared with TRBD2. V lost 5 bases to trimming and J lost 8 bases; unmatched junction nucleotides: 11. This CDR3 spans 15 amino acids. In germline, CDR1 is SGHTA, CDR2 FQGNSA.

V usage is TRBV4-2 and J usage is TRBJ1-3; 7 bases match TRBD1. Trimming cost V 5 bases and J 2 bases; bases outside gene matches: 15. CDR1 LGHNA and CDR2 YNFKEQ come from the germline V gene. The CDR3 is made up of 18 amino acids. The chain's CDR3 is CASSSRDRGELAGNTIYF. As DNA, the CDR3 is TGTGCCAGCAGCTCCCGGGACAGAGGGGAACTCGCTGGAAACACCATATATTTT.

This clone was counted once. This chain joins TRBV7-9 and TRBJ2-1, with 11 nucleotides matching TRBD1. V was pared by 4 bases and J by 6 bases, with 5 bases of the junction left unmatched. The CDR3 extends over 15 amino acids. Looked up from germline, CDR1 is SEHNR and CDR2 is FQNEAQ (reference sequence). CDR3 protein: CASSSDRGPSNEQFF. The CDR3 nucleotides are TGTGCCAGCAGCTCGGACAGGGGGCCCTCCAATGAGCAGTTCTTC.

CDR3 sequence (DNA): TGTGCCAGCAGCCGGGGACTAGCGGGAGGAGGTGAGCAGTTCTTC. Residues: CASSRGLAGGGEQFF. The rearrangement links TRBV14 to TRBJ2-1; 15 nucleotides line up with TRBD2. This CDR3 is 15 amino acids long. V gave up 4 bases and J gave up 9 bases; unmatched junction bases: 4. Germline V gene lookup returns CDR1 SGHDN and CDR2 FVKESK.

This rearrangement joins TRBV28 to TRBJ2-2; TRBD1 matches at 11 bases. J gave up 7 bases and V 5 bases, and 9 bases lay outside the gene matches. The germline V gene has CDR1 MDHEN and CDR2 SYDVKM. This CDR3 spans 16 amino acids. The CDR3 is CASSPLGDRGVGELFF. Here the CDR3 DNA reads TGTGCCAGCAGTCCCCTGGGGGACAGGGGGGTCGGGGAGCTGTTTTTT.